The clone carrying this TCR beta chain has just a few counts. These data are taken from a study of blood T cell repertoires in COVID-19. Background on the study: Sites in the United States, Italy and Spain provided acute and convalescent COVID-19 samples. Sources were T cells, B-cell-depleted T cells, or PBMCs; the material itself was cDNA or gDNA.

The V gene's germline CDR1 is SNHLY and CDR2 FYNNEI. Trimming took 4 bases from V and 0 from J, leaving 15 bases between them. The CDR3 covers 16 residues. Assay used: immunoSEQ multiplex PCR; TCRdb lists only in-frame clones, some missing. The sample lists roughly 280,000 clones; approximately 86% were seen once. The receptor's source is a man between 40 and 49 years old with active or convalescent COVID-19. The sequenced sample was peripheral blood. This chain uses TRBV2 with TRBJ1-1, with TRBD1 as a possible D gene (6 bases). This CDR3 is CASSVSATGLNTEAFF. CDR3 nucleotide sequence: TGTGCCAGCAGTGTATCCGCCACAGGGCTGAACACTGAAGCTTTCTTT.